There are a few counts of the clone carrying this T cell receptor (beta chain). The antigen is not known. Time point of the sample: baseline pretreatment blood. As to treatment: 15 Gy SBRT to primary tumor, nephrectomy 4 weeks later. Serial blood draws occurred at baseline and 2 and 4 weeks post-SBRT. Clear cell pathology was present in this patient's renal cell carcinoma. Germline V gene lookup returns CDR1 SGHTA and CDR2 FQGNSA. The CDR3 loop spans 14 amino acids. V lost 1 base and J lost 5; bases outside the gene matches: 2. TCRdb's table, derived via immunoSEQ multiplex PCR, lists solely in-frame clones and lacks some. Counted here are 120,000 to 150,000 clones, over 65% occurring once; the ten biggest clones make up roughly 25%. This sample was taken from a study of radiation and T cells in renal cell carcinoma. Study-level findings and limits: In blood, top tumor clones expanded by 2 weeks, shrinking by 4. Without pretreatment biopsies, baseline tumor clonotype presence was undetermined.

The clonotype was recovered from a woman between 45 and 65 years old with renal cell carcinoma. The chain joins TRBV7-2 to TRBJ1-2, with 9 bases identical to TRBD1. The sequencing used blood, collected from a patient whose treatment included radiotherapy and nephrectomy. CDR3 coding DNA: TGTGCCAGCAGCTTAGGGGGGACAGGGTATGGCTACACCTTC. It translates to CASSLGGTGYGYTF.